This T cell receptor (beta chain) was found in a study of T cells after somatic rescue of genetic block. Here immunoSEQ multiplex PCR was the method, and the copy in TCRdb shows in-frame clones only, minus some. The sample lists more than 65,000 clones, roughly 88% seen once, with 2.5% to 3% in the top ten. With V trimmed by 0 bases and J by 6 bases, 5 bases remained unmatched. The germline V gene has CDR1 SGDLS and CDR2 YYNGEE. The CDR3 is 15 amino acids. The chain links TRBV9 to TRBJ1-4; 7 nucleotides match TRBD1. The TCR originated in a man aged 30 to 39. The sequenced sample was peripheral blood mononuclear cells (PBMCs). CDR3 loop: CASSVGVGGYEKLFF. As DNA, the CDR3 is TGTGCCAGCAGCGTAGGGGTAGGGGGCTATGAAAAACTGTTTTTT.